Listed here are 13 T cell receptor beta chains from one sample, sequenced in a study of T cell responses to AZD1222 COVID-19 vaccine. Measured with immunoSEQ multiplex PCR; TCRdb has only the in-frame clones, and not every one. The data contain 110,000 to 150,000 clones, around 88% of them singletons. Sequences were derived from peripheral blood, sampled on day 0 of AZD1222 vaccination. All receptors derive from an adult in good health.

The genes are TRBV27 and TRBJ2-2; no reliable D call. Germline values: CDR1 MNHEY, CDR2 SMNVEV (reference sequence). The CDR3 has 15 residues. V shed 1 base and J shed 2 bases, with 8 bases lying between them. The CDR3 sequence: CASSLFADNTGELFF. In DNA, the CDR3 is TGTGCCAGCAGTTTATTTGCAGATAACACCGGGGAGCTGTTTTTT.

The chain combines TRBV4-3 with TRBJ1-5; TRBD1 agrees at 9 bases. The CDR3 runs 15 residues. The germline V gene has CDR1 LGHNA and CDR2 YSLEER. The V segment lost 5 bases and the J segment 6 bases; nucleotides outside the gene matches: 8. Here the CDR3 reads CASSSGQGRGQPQHF. The DNA of the CDR3 is TGCGCCAGCAGCTCGGGACAGGGTAGGGGTCAGCCCCAGCATTTT.

This sequence joins TRBV9 and TRBJ1-2; no clear D. Germline V lookup: CDR1 SGDLS, CDR2 YYNGEE. Deletions cut 4 bases from V and 8 bases from J, with 12 bases between. This CDR3 region has 12 residues. CDR3 bases: TGTGCCAGCAGCAGCCGGGTCGAGGGCTACACCTTC. Its translation is CASSSRVEGYTF.

CDR3 residues: CASSQGFTGELFF. The CDR3 DNA is TGTGCCAGCAGCCAAGGGTTCACCGGGGAGCTGTTTTTT. This chain joins TRBV7-3 and TRBJ2-2; no clear D. Deletions cut 5 bases from V and 4 bases from J, with 8 bases between. Germline V CDR1 and CDR2: SGHTA, FQGTGA. The CDR3 is 13 amino acids.

The CDR3 spells CTRRWGDPSYNEQFF. The CDR3 nucleotides are TGCACCAGGAGGTGGGGGGACCCCTCTTACAATGAGCAGTTCTTC. The chain employs TRBV1 and TRBJ2-1; the table's TRBD2 call for D was not verified on the DNA. TRBV1 is shown as a pseudogene. The CDR3 sequence is 15 residues long.

The rearrangement joins TRBV29-1 to TRBJ1-4, with 7 nucleotides matching TRBD1. Germline values: CDR1 SQVTM, CDR2 ANQGSEA. The CDR3 is 14 residues long. The chain's CDR3 is CITTADRENEKLFF. CDR3 coding DNA: TGCATCACCACCGCCGACAGGGAAAATGAAAAACTGTTTTTT.

The chain is built from TRBV11-2 and TRBJ1-2; D gene ambiguous. V dropped 4 bases and J dropped 9 bases, with 12 bases sitting between them. Germline-derived CDR1 and CDR2 are SGHAT and FQNNGV. This CDR3 has 12 residues. CDR3: CASSSEGFSYTF. CDR3 bases: TGTGCCAGCAGCTCCGAGGGTTTTAGCTACACCTTC.

The CDR3 sequence: CASSQVWPGSYGYTF. Here the CDR3 DNA reads TGTGCCAGCAGCCAAGTCTGGCCAGGGTCCTATGGCTACACCTTC. J is TRBJ1-2 and V is TRBV4-2; D is perhaps TRBD1 (5 bases). The CDR3 has 15 amino acids. CDR1 and CDR2 (germline): LGHNA, YNFKEQ. V was trimmed by 1 base and J by 4 bases, leaving 13 bases between them.

V is TRBV19 and J is TRBJ2-1; D remains unclear. The CDR3 totals 12 residues. CDR1 and CDR2 from the germline V gene are LNHDA and SQIVND (reference sequence). V was shortened by 10 bases and J by 3 bases, with 10 bases between the two germline ends. DNA of the CDR3: TGTGCCACCACTTCAATCTACAATGAGCAGTTCTTC. It codes for CATTSIYNEQFF.

This chain connects TRBV5-6 to TRBJ2-7, with TRBD1 identical over 7 bases. This CDR3 comprises 16 residues. CDR1 and CDR2 from the germline V gene are SGHDT and YYEEEE. The V gene end was trimmed by 4 bases and the J gene end by 6 bases; junction bases not matched to a gene: 16. The CDR3, as DNA: TGTGCCAGCAGCGAGTCCGGGACAGCCTCCGAGGGCGAGCAGTACTTC. This translates into CASSESGTASEGEQYF.

The table lists this clone with a count of one. The chain combines TRBV28 with TRBJ1-2, with a tentative D call TRBD1 (5 bases). The germline V and J ends were trimmed by 5 bases and 5 bases, with 15 bases remaining between them. Germline V CDR1 and CDR2: MDHEN, SYDVKM. The CDR3 covers 14 residues. CDR3 amino acids: CASSRGIGQYGYTF. The CDR3 DNA reads TGTGCCAGCAGTAGGGGTATCGGACAATATGGCTACACCTTC.

The CDR3 DNA reads TGTGCCGGAAGGGGGGCAGCCTATAATTCACCCCTCCACTTT. It encodes CAGRGAAYNSPLHF. This chain uses TRBV21-1 with TRBJ1-6. TRBV21-1 is reported as a pseudogene. The CDR3 spans 14 residues.

The J gene is TRBJ2-1, the V gene TRBV18, with TRBD1 as a possible D gene (5 bases). Germline V gives CDR1 KGHSH, CDR2 LQKENI. CDR3 length: 14 amino acids. V dropped 1 base and J dropped 4 bases, with 8 bases sitting between them. This CDR3 reads CASSPQGQYNEQFF. The CDR3, as DNA: TGTGCCAGCTCACCACAGGGGCAATACAATGAGCAGTTCTTC. Drawing the rest from reference TRBV18 and TRBJ2-1, the complete variable domain is NAGVMQNPRHLVRRRGQEARLRCSPMKGHSHVYWYRQLPEEGLKFMVYLQKENIIDESGMPKERFSAEFPKEGPSILRIQQVVRGDSAAYFCASSPQGQYNEQFFGPGTRLTVL.